This is a list of T cell receptor beta chains from one sample in a study of T cells in Graves' hyperthyroidism and ophthalmopathy. TCRdb reprocessed the multiplex PCR reads via MiXCR and lists one record per CDR3 protein. The data hold some 500,000 distinct CDR3 sequences, with more than 15% observed a single time. Sequences were obtained from blood. These receptor sequences come from a woman aged 25 to 39 with Graves' ophthalmopathy. The CDR3 runs from the conserved cysteine through the conserved F or W. A D gene is named only where the DNA matches it firmly. Expanded clones are given a class, and other clones once, few, many or no size at all.

CDR3 length: 15; J gene: TRBJ2-3; clone size: few; D gene: .; V gene: TRBV20-1; CDR3 protein: CSARVVGGSTDTQYF; CDR3 DNA: TGCAGTGCTAGAGTTGTTGGCGGGAGCACAGATACGCAGTATTTT
CDR3 length: 17; J gene: TRBJ1-1; clone size: .; D gene: TRBD1; V gene: TRBV7-9; CDR3 protein: CASSLQQGAKPNTEAFF; CDR3 DNA: TGTGCCAGCAGCTTACAACAGGGGGCGAAGCCTAACACTGAAGCTTTCTTT
CDR3 length: 12; J gene: TRBJ2-3; clone size: many; D gene: TRBD2; V gene: TRBV28; CDR3 protein: CASNGGTDTQYF; CDR3 DNA: TGTGCCAGCAACGGGGGGACAGATACGCAGTATTTT
CDR3 length: 15; J gene: TRBJ2-7; clone size: .; D gene: .; V gene: TRBV7-2; CDR3 protein: CASSEDNVGVNEQYF; CDR3 DNA: TGTGCCAGCAGCGAAGACAACGTAGGTGTCAACGAGCAGTACTTC
CDR3 length: 10; J gene: TRBJ1-2; clone size: few; D gene: TRBD1; V gene: TRBV20-1; CDR3 protein: CRLTGYGYTF; CDR3 DNA: TGCAGGCTGACAGGGTATGGCTACACCTTC
CDR3 length: 14; J gene: TRBJ1-1; clone size: many; D gene: .; V gene: TRBV3-1; CDR3 protein: CASSQDNRNTEAFF; CDR3 DNA: TGTGCCAGCAGCCAAGATAATAGGAACACTGAAGCTTTCTTT
CDR3 length: 13; J gene: TRBJ2-2; clone size: few; D gene: .; V gene: TRBV5-4; CDR3 protein: CASSLHDTGELFF; CDR3 DNA: TGTGCCAGCAGCTTACACGACACCGGGGAGCTGTTTTTT
CDR3 length: 14; J gene: TRBJ2-1; clone size: .; D gene: .; V gene: TRBV6-2/TRBV6-3; CDR3 protein: CASSRTELYNEQFF; CDR3 DNA: TGTGCCAGCAGCCGGACAGAACTATACAATGAGCAGTTCTTC
CDR3 length: 13; J gene: TRBJ2-7; clone size: many; D gene: .; V gene: TRBV20-1; CDR3 protein: CSARAAVSYEQYF; CDR3 DNA: TGCAGTGCTAGAGCGGCGGTCTCCTACGAGCAGTACTTC
CDR3 length: 14; J gene: TRBJ2-2; clone size: .; D gene: .; V gene: TRBV27; CDR3 protein: CASSQGRFTGELFF; CDR3 DNA: TGTGCCAGCAGTCAGGGGAGGTTCACCGGGGAGCTGTTTTTT